This entry features one T cell receptor (beta chain) sequence. These data are taken from a study of blood T cell repertoires in COVID-19. Study at large: T cells, B-cell-depleted T cells, or PBMCs supplied cDNA or gDNA.

CDR1 and CDR2 from the germline V gene are SEHNR and FQNEAQ (reference sequence). Trimming shortened V by 2 bases and J by 0 bases, and 14 bases separated the two germline ends. The CDR3 has 16 residues. In the original analysis: The authors estimated nucleated cell counts from reference gene primer amplification. Clones were read by immunoSEQ multiplex PCR, and TCRdb kept only the in-frame ones, dropping some. The D gene and trimming were derived from the DNA, and the V and J assignments and clone size from that table. The table has approximately 410,000 clones, around 86% seen once. The sequence was obtained from a woman under 40 with active or convalescent COVID-19. The rearrangement joins TRBV7-9 to TRBJ2-7; D possibly corresponds to TRBD1 (6 bases). Sequences were obtained from peripheral blood. CDR3 nucleotides: TGTGCCAGCAGCTTAATCTTAGGGGACAACTCCTACGAGCAGTACTTC. Translating gives CASSLILGDNSYEQYF.